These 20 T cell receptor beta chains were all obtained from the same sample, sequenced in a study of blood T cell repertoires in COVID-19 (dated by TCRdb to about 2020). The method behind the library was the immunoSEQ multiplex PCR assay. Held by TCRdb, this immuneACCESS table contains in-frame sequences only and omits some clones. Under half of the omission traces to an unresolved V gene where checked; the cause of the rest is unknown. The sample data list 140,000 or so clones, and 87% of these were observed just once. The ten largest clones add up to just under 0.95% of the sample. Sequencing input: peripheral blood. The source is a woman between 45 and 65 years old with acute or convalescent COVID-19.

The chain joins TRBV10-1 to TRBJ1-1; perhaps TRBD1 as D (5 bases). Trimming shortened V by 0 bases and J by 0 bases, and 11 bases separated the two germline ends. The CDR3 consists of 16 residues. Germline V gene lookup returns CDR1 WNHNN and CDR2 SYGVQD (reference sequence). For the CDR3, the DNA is TGCGCCAGCAGTGAGTCGGTGGGGCTTATGAACACTGAAGCTTTCTTT. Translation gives CASSESVGLMNTEAFF.

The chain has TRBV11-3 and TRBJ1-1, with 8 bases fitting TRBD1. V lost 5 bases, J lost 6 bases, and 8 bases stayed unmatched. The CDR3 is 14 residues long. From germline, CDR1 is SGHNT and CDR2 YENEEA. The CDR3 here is CASSPSGQGSEAFF. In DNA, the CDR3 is TGTGCCAGCAGCCCATCCGGACAGGGCTCTGAAGCTTTCTTT.

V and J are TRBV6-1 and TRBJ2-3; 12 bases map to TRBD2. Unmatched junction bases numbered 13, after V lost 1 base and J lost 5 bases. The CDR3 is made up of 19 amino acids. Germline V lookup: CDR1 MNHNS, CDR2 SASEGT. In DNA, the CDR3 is TGTGCCAGCAGTGAAGAATATGGACTAGCGGGGACAATCAGAGATACGCAGTATTTT. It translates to CASSEEYGLAGTIRDTQYF.

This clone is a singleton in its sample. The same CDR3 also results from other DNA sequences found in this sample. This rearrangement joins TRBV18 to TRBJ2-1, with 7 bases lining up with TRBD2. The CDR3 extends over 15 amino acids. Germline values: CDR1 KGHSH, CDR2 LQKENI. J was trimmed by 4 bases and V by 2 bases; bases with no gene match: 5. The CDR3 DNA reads TGTGCCAGCTCACCAGGGACGGGAGGATACAATGAGCAGTTCTTC. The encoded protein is CASSPGTGGYNEQFF.

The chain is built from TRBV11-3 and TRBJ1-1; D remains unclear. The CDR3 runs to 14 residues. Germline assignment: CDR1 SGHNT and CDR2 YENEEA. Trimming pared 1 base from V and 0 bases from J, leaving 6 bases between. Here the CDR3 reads CASSLGSMNTEAFF. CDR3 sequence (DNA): TGTGCCAGCAGCTTAGGTTCCATGAACACTGAAGCTTTCTTT.

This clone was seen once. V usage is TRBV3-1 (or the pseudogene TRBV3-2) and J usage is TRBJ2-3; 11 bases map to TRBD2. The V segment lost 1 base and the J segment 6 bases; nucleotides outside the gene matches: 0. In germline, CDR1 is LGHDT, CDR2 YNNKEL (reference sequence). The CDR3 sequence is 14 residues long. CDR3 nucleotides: TGTGCCAGCAGCCAAGGACTAGCGGGGGATACGCAGTATTTT. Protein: CASSQGLAGDTQYF.

The CDR3 DNA reads as TGTGCCAGCAGCGTAAGTCAGGGTTATAATTCACCCCTCCACTTT. This translates into CASSVSQGYNSPLHF. This chain connects TRBV9 to TRBJ1-6; tentatively, D is TRBD1 (5 bases). The CDR3 sequence is 15 residues long. Trimming took off 1 base at V and 4 bases at J, with 9 bases between the two ends. Germline assignment: CDR1 SGDLS and CDR2 YYNGEE.

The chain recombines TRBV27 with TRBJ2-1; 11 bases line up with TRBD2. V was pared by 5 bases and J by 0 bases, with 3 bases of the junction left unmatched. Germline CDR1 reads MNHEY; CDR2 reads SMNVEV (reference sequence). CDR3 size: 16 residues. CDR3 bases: TGTGCCAGCAGTAGAGGGACTAGCGGCTCCTACAATGAGCAGTTCTTC. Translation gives CASSRGTSGSYNEQFF.

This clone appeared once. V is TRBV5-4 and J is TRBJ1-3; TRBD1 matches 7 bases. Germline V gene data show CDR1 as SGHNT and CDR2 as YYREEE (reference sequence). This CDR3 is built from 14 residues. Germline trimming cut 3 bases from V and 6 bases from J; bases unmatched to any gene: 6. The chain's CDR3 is CASSYDRVVNTIYF. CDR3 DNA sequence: TGTGCCAGCAGCTACGACAGGGTCGTAAACACCATATATTTT.

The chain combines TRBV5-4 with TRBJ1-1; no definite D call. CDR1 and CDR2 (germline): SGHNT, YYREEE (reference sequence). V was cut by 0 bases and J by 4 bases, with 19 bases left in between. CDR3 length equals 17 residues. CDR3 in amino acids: CASSLGPLRPTGTEAFF. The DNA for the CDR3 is TGTGCCAGCAGCTTGGGCCCCCTACGCCCTACGGGCACTGAAGCTTTCTTT.

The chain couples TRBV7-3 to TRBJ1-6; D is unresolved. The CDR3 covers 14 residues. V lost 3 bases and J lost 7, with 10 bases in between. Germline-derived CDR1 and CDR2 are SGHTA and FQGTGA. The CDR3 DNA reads TGTGCCAGCAGCTTTAGCGAGTACAATTCACCCCTCCACTTT. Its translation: CASSFSEYNSPLHF.

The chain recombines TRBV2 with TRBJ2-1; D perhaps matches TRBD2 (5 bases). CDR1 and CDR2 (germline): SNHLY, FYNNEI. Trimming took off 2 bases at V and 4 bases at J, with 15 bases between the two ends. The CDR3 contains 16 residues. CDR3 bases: TGTGCCAGCAGTGAACGAGCGGCGAATGGTTACAATGAGCAGTTCTTC. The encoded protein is CASSERAANGYNEQFF.

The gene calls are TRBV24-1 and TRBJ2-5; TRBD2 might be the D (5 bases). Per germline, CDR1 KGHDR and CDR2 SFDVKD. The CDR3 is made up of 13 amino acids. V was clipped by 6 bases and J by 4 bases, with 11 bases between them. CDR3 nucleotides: TGTGCCACCAGTAGAGGGTCTTCAGAGACCCAGTACTTC. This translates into CATSRGSSETQYF.

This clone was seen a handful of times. CDR3 protein: CASSLQGSYEQYF. CDR3 DNA: TGTGCCAGCAGTTTACAGGGTTCCTACGAGCAGTACTTC. V and J are TRBV27 and TRBJ2-7, with D maybe TRBD1 (5 bases). The CDR3 has 13 amino acids. Germline CDR1 MNHEY, CDR2 SMNVEV (reference sequence). With 2 bases removed from V and 1 base from J, the gap between germline ends came to 6 bases.

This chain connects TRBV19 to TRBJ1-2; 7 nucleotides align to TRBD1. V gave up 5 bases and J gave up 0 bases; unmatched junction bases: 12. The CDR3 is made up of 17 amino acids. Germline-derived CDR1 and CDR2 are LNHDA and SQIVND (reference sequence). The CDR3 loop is CASSGTGVTRSNYGYTF. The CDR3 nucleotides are TGTGCCAGTAGTGGCACAGGGGTGACGCGCTCTAACTATGGCTACACCTTC.

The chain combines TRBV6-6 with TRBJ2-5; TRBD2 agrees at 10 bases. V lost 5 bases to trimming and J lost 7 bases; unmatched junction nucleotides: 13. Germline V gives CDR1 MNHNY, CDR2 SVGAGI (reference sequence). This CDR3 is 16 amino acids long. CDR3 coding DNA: TGTGCCAGCAGTACCTCCGGGACTAGCGTAGAAGGGACCCAGTACTTC. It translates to CASSTSGTSVEGTQYF.

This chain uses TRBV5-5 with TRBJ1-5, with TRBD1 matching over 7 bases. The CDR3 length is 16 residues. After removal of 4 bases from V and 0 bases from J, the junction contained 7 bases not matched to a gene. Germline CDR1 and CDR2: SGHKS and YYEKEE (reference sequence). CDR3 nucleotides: TGTGCCAGCAGCACGGGGACAGTTTATAGCAATCAGCCCCAGCATTTT. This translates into CASSTGTVYSNQPQHF.

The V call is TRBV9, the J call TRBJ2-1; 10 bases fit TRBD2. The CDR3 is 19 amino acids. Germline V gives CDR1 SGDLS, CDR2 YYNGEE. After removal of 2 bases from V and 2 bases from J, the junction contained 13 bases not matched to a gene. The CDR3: CASSVSGRFSLTPYNEQFF. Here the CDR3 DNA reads TGTGCCAGCAGCGTTAGCGGGAGGTTCAGCCTTACTCCCTACAATGAGCAGTTCTTC.

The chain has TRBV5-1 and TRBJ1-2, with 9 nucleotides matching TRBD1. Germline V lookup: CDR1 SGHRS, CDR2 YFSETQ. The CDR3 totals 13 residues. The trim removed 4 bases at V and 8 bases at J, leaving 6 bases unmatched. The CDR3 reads CASSGGQGEGYTF. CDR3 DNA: TGCGCCAGCAGCGGGGGACAGGGAGAAGGCTACACCTTC.

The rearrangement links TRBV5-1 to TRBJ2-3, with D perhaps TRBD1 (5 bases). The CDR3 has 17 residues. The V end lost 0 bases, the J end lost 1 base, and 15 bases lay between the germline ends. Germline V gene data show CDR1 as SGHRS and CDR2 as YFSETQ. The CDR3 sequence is CASSLGWGEAGTDTQYF. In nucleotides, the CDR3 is TGCGCCAGCAGCTTGGGGTGGGGCGAAGCCGGCACAGATACGCAGTATTTT.